This TCR beta chain was observed in a study of CD8 T cells in ankylosing spondylitis. TCRdb re-called the 5' RACE reads through MiXCR, storing one row per CDR3 protein. Of 250,000 or so distinct CDR3 sequences in the sample, 18% are singletons; the top ten hold around 33%. V gave up 1 base and J gave up 0 bases, with 12 bases separating them. Germline V CDR1 and CDR2: SGHTA, FQGNSA. This CDR3 has 16 amino acids. The source material was blood, either unsorted or a sorted T cell fraction (not recorded which). The clonotype was recovered from a male donor with ankylosing spondylitis or in good health (not recorded which). The rearrangement links TRBV7-2 to TRBJ2-5; no clear D. The CDR3 region is CASSLGGLSYQETQYF. CDR3 DNA: TGTGCCAGCAGCTTAGGTGGCCTGTCGTACCAAGAGACCCAGTACTTC.